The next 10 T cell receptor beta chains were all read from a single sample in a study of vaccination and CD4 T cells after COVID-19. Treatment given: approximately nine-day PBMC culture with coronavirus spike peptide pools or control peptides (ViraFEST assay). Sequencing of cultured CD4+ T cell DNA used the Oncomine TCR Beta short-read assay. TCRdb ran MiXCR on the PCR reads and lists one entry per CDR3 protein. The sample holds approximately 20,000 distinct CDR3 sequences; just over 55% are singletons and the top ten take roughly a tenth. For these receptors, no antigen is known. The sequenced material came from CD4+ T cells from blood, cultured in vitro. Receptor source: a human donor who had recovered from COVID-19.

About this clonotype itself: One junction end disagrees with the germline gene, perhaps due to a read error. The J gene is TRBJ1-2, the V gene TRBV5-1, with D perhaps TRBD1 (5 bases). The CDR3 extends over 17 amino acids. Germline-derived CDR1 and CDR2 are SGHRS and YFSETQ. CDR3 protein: CASSPMGSRQTKYGYTF. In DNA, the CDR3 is TGCGCCAGCAGCCCAATGGGGAGTAGACAGACTAAGTATGGCTACACCTTC.

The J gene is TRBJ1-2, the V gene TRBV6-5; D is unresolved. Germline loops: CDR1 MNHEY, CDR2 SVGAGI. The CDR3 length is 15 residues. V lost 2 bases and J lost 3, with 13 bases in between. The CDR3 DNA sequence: TGTGCCAGCAGTTACCGTGGCCAAGGATACTATGGCTACACCTTC. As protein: CASSYRGQGYYGYTF.

For the CDR3, the DNA is TGCAGTGCTCAAGACAGCCTCTCTGGAAACACCATATATTTT. Its protein is CSAQDSLSGNTIYF. The chain is built from TRBV20-1 and TRBJ1-3; tentative D call: TRBD1 (5 bases). CDR1 is DFQATT and CDR2 is SNEGSKA in the germline V gene (reference sequence). V was shortened by 5 bases and J by 0 bases, with 11 bases between the two germline ends. The length of the CDR3 is 14 residues.

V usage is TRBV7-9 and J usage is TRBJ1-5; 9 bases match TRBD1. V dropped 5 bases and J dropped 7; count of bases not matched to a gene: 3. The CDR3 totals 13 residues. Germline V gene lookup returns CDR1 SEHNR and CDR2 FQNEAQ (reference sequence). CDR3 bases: TGTGCCAGCAGCACAGGGGGCCGGCAGCCCCAGCATTTT. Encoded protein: CASSTGGRQPQHF. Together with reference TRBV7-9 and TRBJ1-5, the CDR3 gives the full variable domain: DTGVSQNPRHKITKRGQNVTFRCDPISEHNRLYWYRQTLGQGPEFLTYFQNEAQLEKSRLLSDRFSAERPKGSFSTLEIQRTEQGDSAMYLCASSTGGRQPQHFGDGTRLSIL.

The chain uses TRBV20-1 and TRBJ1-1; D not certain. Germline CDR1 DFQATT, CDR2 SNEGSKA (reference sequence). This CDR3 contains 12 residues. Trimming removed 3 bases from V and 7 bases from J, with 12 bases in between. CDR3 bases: TGCAGTGCTAGGATGGTTGCTGTTGAAGCTTTCTTT. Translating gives CSARMVAVEAFF.

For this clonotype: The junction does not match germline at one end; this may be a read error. The CDR3 DNA reads as TGCGCCAGCAGCCAAGATCTTCTGGCTAGCGGGAGTGTAGCCTACGAGCAGTACTTC. It translates to CASSQDLLASGSVAYEQYF. The chain links TRBV7-2 to TRBJ2-7, with TRBD2 matching over 10 bases. The length of the CDR3 is 19 residues. Germline V gives CDR1 SGHTA, CDR2 FQGNSA.

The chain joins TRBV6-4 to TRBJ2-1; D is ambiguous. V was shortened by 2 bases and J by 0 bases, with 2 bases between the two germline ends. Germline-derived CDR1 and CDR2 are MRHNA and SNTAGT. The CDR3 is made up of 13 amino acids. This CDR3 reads CASSDVSYNEQFF. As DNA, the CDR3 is TGTGCCAGCAGTGACGTCTCCTACAATGAGCAGTTCTTC.

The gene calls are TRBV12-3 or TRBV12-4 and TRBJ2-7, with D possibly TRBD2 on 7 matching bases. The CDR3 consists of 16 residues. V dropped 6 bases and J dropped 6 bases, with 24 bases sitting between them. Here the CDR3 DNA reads TGTGCCAGCAGCCGTACCACAGGGAGGGGTATACGCGAGCAGTACTTC. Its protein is CASSRTTGRGIREQYF.

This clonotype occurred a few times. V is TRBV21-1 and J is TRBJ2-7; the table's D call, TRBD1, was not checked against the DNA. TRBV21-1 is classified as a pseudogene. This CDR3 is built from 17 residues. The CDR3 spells CASSAPKGYTSSYEQYF. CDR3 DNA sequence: TGTGCCAGCAGCGCCCCTAAGGGGTATACCAGCTCCTACGAGCAGTACTTC.

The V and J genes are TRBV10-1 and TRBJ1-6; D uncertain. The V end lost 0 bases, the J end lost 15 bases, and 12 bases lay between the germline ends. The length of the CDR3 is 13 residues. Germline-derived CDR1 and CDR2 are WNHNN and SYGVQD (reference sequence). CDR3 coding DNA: TGCGCCAGCAGTGAGTCGAGACCAAAGGGCCTCCACTTT. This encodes CASSESRPKGLHF.